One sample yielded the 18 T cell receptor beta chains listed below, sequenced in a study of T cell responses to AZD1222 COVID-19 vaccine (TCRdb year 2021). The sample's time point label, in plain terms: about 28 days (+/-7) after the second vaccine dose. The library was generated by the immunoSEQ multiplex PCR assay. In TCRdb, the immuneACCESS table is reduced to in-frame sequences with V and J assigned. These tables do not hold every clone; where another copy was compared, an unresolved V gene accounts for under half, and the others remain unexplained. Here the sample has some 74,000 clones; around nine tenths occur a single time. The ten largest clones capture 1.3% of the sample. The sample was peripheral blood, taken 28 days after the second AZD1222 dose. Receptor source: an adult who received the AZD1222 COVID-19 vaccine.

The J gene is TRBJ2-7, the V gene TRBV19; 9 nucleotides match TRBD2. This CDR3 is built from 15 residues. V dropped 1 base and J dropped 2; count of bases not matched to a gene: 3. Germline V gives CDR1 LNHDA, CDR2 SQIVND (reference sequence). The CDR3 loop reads CASSIGLAVTYEQYF. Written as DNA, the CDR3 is TGTGCCAGTAGTATAGGACTAGCGGTGACCTACGAGCAGTACTTC.

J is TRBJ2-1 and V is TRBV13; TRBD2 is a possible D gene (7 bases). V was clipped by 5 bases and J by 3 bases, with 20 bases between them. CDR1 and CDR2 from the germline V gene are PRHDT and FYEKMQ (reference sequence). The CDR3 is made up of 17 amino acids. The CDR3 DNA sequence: TGTGCCAGCAGCGCTGGGGGGGGGCCCATCTACTACAATGAGCAGTTCTTC. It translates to CASSAGGGPIYYNEQFF. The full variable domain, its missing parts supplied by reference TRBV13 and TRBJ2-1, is AAGVIQSPRHLIKEKRETATLKCYPIPRHDTVYWYQQGPGQDPQFLISFYEKMQSDKGSIPDRFSAQQFSDYHSELNMSSLELGDSALYFCASSAGGGPIYYNEQFFGPGTRLTVL.

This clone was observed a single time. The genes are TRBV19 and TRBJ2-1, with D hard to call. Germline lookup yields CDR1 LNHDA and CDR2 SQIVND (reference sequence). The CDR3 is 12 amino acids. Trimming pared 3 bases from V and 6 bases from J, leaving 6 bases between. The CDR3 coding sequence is TGTGCCAGTAGTATGGTACGCAATGAGCAGTTCTTC. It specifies CASSMVRNEQFF.

The CDR3 region is CASSLTGEETQYF. CDR3 bases: TGTGCCAGCAGCTTAACGGGTGAAGAGACCCAGTACTTC. The chain recombines TRBV7-3 with TRBJ2-5; no firm D call. The CDR3 covers 13 residues. Germline lookup yields CDR1 SGHTA and CDR2 FQGTGA. Trimming took 0 bases from V and 3 from J, leaving 5 bases between them.

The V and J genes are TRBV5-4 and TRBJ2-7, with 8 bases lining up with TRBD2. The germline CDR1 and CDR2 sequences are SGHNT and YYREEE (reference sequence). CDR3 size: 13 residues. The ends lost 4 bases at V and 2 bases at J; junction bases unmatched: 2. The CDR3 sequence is CASSGSGTYEQYF. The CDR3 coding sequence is TGTGCCAGCAGCGGTAGCGGGACCTACGAGCAGTACTTC.

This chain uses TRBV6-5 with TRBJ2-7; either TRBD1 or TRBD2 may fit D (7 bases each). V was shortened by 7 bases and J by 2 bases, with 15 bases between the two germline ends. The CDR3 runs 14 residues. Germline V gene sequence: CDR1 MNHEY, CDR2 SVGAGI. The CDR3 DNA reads TGTGCCAGCACCTCAGGGGGGGACACCTACGAGCAGTACTTC. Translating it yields CASTSGGDTYEQYF.

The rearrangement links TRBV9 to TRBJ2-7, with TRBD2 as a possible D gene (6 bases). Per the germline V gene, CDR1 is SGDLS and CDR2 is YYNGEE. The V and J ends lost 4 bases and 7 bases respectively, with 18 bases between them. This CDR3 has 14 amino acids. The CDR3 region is CASSPGTGLLEQYF. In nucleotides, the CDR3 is TGTGCCAGCAGCCCCGGGACTGGATTATTAGAGCAGTACTTC.

CDR3 coding DNA: TGTGCCAGCAGCCCACTCGGACTAGCGGGTCTCACAGATACGCAGTATTTT. Amino acids: CASSPLGLAGLTDTQYF. The chain couples TRBV7-2 to TRBJ2-3, with 11 bases lining up with TRBD2. Germline V gene sequence: CDR1 SGHTA, CDR2 FQGNSA. The CDR3 length is 17 residues. The V segment lost 5 bases and the J segment 2 bases; nucleotides outside the gene matches: 9.

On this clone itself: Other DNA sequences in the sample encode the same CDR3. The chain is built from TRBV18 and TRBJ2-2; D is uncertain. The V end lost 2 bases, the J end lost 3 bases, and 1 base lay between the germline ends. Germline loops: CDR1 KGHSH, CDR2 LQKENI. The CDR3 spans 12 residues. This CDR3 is CASSPDTGELFF. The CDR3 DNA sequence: TGTGCCAGCTCACCAGACACCGGGGAGCTGTTTTTT.

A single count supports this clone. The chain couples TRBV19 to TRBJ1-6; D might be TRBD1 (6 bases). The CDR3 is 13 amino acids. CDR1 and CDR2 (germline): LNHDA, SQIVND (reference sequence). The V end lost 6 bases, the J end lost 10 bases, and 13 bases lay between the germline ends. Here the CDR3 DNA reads TGTGCCAGTAGCTGGGGGCTCAGATCACCCCTCCACTTT. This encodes CASSWGLRSPLHF.

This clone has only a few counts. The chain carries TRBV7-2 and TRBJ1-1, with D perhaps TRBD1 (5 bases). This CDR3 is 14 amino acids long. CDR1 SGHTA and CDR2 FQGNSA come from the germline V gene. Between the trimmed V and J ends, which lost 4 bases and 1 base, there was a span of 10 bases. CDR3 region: CASSWGRGNTEAFF. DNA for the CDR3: TGTGCCAGCAGCTGGGGACGGGGGAACACTGAAGCTTTCTTT.

The CDR3, as DNA: TGTGCCTGGAGTAGAGGGAGGAATCAGCCCCAGCATTTT. It is translated as CAWSRGRNQPQHF. This sequence joins TRBV30 and TRBJ1-5; no clear D gene. Germline CDR1 GTSNPN, CDR2 SVGIG (reference sequence). V was trimmed by 2 bases and J by 4 bases, leaving 9 bases between them. The CDR3 covers 13 residues. Full variable domain (rest looked up from reference TRBV30 and TRBJ1-5): SQTIHQWPATLVQPVGSPLSLECTVEGTSNPNLYWYRQAAGRGLQLLFYSVGIGQISSEVPQNLSASRPQDRQFILSSKKLLLSDSGFYLCAWSRGRNQPQHFGDGTRLSIL.

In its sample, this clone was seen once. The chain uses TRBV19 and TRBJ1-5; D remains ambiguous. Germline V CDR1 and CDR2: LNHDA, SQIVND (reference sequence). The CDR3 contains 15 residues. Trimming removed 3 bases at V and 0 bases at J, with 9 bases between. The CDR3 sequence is CASSIERPSNQPQHF. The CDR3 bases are TGTGCCAGTAGTATCGAAAGGCCTAGCAATCAGCCCCAGCATTTT.

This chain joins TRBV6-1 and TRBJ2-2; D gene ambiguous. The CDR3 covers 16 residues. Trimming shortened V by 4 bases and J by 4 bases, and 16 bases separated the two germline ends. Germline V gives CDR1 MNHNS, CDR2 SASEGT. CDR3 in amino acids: CASSAQSSPGTGELFF. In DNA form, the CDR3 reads TGTGCCAGCAGTGCCCAGTCCTCACCGGGCACCGGGGAGCTGTTTTTT.

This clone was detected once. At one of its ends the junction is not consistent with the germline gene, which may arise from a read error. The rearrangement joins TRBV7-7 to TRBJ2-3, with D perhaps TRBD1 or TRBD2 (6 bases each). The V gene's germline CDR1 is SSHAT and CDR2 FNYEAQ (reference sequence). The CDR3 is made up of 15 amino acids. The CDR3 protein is CASSFGGGNTDTQYF. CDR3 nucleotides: TGTGCTAGCAGCTTCGGGGGCGGGAACACAGATACGCAGTATTTT.

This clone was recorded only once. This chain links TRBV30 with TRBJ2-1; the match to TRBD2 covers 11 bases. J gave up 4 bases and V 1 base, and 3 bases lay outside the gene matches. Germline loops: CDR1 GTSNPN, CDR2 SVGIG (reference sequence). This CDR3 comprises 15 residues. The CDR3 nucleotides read TGTGCCTGGAGTGGGCTAGCGGGAGGATACAATGAGCAGTTCTTC. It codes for CAWSGLAGGYNEQFF.

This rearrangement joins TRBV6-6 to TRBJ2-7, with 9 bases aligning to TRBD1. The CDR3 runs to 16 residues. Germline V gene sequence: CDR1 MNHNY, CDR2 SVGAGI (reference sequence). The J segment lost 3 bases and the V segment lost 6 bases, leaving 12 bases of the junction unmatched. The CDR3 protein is CASSPDPGQGGYEQYF. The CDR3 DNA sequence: TGTGCCAGCAGCCCCGACCCGGGACAGGGCGGCTACGAGCAGTACTTC.

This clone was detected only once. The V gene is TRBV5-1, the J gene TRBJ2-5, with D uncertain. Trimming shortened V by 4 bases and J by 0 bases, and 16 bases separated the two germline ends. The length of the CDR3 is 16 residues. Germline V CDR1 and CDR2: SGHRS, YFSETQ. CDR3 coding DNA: TGCGCCAGCAGCGAGCCCCAACGGCTGTACCAAGAGACCCAGTACTTC. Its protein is CASSEPQRLYQETQYF.